This is a list of T cell receptor beta chains from one sample in a study of cytomegalovirus exposure and HLA in healthy donors. Measured with immunoSEQ multiplex PCR; TCRdb has only the in-frame clones, and not every one. Of 70,000 to 90,000 clones detected, roughly four fifths appear once; the ten largest clones hold about an eighth. The sample taken for sequencing was PBMCs. The receptors were sampled from a male donor in good health and CMV-seropositive. CDR3s include the opening cysteine and the closing phenylalanine or tryptophan. The D gene is left open where the match is weak. For some rows the clone size is stated as once, few or many, or as a class when expanded; others skip it.

J gene: TRBJ2-1; D gene: TRBD2; clone size: .; V gene: TRBV7-2; CDR3 DNA: TGTGCCAGCAGCTTAGCTAGCGGGGTCTTCAATGAGCAGTTCTTC; CDR3 protein: CASSLASGVFNEQFF
J gene: TRBJ1-1; D gene: TRBD1; clone size: .; V gene: TRBV6-5; CDR3 DNA: TGTGCCAGCAGTTACTCAGCAGGGGGTGGCACTGAAGCTTTCTTT; CDR3 protein: CASSYSAGGGTEAFF
J gene: TRBJ2-1; D gene: .; clone size: .; V gene: TRBV2; CDR3 DNA: TGTGCCAGCAGCATGGACAACAATGAGCAGTTCTTC; CDR3 protein: CASSMDNNEQFF
J gene: TRBJ2-5; D gene: TRBD1; clone size: .; V gene: TRBV5-1; CDR3 DNA: TGCGCCAGCAGGACCCCCGGGACAGGCAATCAAGAGACCCAGTACTTC; CDR3 protein: CASRTPGTGNQETQYF
J gene: TRBJ2-7; D gene: .; clone size: .; V gene: TRBV11-3; CDR3 DNA: TGTGCCAGCAGCGACAGGTCCTCCCACGAGCAGTACTTC; CDR3 protein: CASSDRSSHEQYF
J gene: TRBJ2-2; D gene: .; clone size: .; V gene: TRBV5-1; CDR3 DNA: TGCGCCAGCAGCTTGGACGGCGGGGAGCTGTTTTTT; CDR3 protein: CASSLDGGELFF
J gene: TRBJ1-5; D gene: .; clone size: .; V gene: TRBV6-1; CDR3 DNA: TGTGCCAGCAGAGCAGGGGACCAGCCCCAGCATTTT; CDR3 protein: CASRAGDQPQHF
J gene: TRBJ1-3; D gene: .; clone size: .; V gene: TRBV6-1; CDR3 DNA: TGTGCCAGCAGTGGGACAATTACCTCTGGAAACACCATATATTTT; CDR3 protein: CASSGTITSGNTIYF
J gene: TRBJ1-1; D gene: .; clone size: .; V gene: TRBV2; CDR3 DNA: TGTGCCAGCAGTGCGGAGGTTGCTAGCCCAAACACTGAAGCTTTCTTT; CDR3 protein: CASSAEVASPNTEAFF
J gene: TRBJ2-7; D gene: TRBD1; clone size: once; V gene: TRBV12-5; CDR3 DNA: TGTGCTAGTGGTTTGGTACTGGGACAGGGGCCCTACGAGCAGTACTTC; CDR3 protein: CASGLVLGQGPYEQYF
J gene: TRBJ1-4; D gene: TRBD1; clone size: .; V gene: TRBV5-4; CDR3 DNA: TGTGCCAGCAGCCAAGGACAGGGGGCGGGAGGATTTGAAAAACTGTTTTTT; CDR3 protein: CASSQGQGAGGFEKLFF
J gene: TRBJ2-1; D gene: TRBD2; clone size: once; V gene: TRBV15; CDR3 DNA: TGTGCCACCAGCAGAGCTAGCGGGAGTCACAATGAGCAGTTCTTC; CDR3 protein: CATSRASGSHNEQFF
J gene: TRBJ2-3; D gene: .; clone size: .; V gene: TRBV5-4; CDR3 DNA: TGTGCCAGCAGCCTCCCCTGGGAACAGGGCCCGCAGTATTTT; CDR3 protein: CASSLPWEQGPQYF
J gene: TRBJ2-6; D gene: .; clone size: few; V gene: TRBV18; CDR3 DNA: TGTGCCAGCTCTCCTCCAACTATGGGTTCCGGGGCCAACGTCCTGACTTTC; CDR3 protein: CASSPPTMGSGANVLTF
J gene: TRBJ1-6; D gene: .; clone size: .; V gene: TRBV11-2; CDR3 DNA: TGTGCCAGCAGCTTACAGGGTCATAATTCACCCCTCCACTTT; CDR3 protein: CASSLQGHNSPLHF
J gene: TRBJ2-3; D gene: .; clone size: few; V gene: TRBV5-4; CDR3 DNA: TGTGCCAGCAGCTGGACTATCACAGATACGCAGTATTTT; CDR3 protein: CASSWTITDTQYF